The 30 T cell receptor beta chains given below trace back to one sample, sequenced in a study of graft-versus-host responses after intestinal transplantation listed by TCRdb under 2021. Libraries were made using the immunoSEQ multiplex PCR assay. Here the immuneACCESS table is served through TCRdb, limited to in-frame sequences with V and J called. Missing clones are a known gap in these copies; in checked studies unresolved V genes cover under half, and the rest lacks a known reason. For this sample the table gives about 98,000 clones, of which 86% were detected only once. Over 1.3% of the sample is taken by the ten largest. This sample comprised PBMCs, obtained 255 days after intestinal transplant. The receptors here all came from a human patient who received an intestinal transplant, so some T cells may come from the graft donor.

This clone is a singleton in its sample. The chain combines TRBV2 with TRBJ2-5; TRBD1 aligns across 8 bases. V dropped 8 bases and J dropped 0; count of bases not matched to a gene: 8. CDR3 length: 15 residues. In germline, CDR1 is SNHLY, CDR2 FYNNEI. The chain's CDR3 is CASHRQGMYQETQYF. The CDR3 coding sequence is TGTGCCAGCCATCGACAGGGGATGTACCAAGAGACCCAGTACTTC.

This chain connects TRBV7-6 to TRBJ1-2; D is ambiguous. V was shortened by 2 bases and J by 4 bases, with 14 bases between the two germline ends. This CDR3 is 15 amino acids long. From germline, CDR1 is SGHVS and CDR2 FNYEAQ. CDR3 nucleotides: TGTGCCAGCAGCTTAACCGGGCCCACCTCCTATGGCTACACCTTC. Residues: CASSLTGPTSYGYTF.

The chain uses TRBV2 and TRBJ2-7, with D maybe TRBD2 (6 bases). In germline, CDR1 is SNHLY, CDR2 FYNNEI. Between the trimmed V and J ends, which lost 6 bases and 1 base, there was a span of 10 bases. This CDR3 region has 13 residues. The CDR3 bases are TGTGCCAGCAGCATGGGGGGTTCCTACGAGCAGTACTTC. Protein product: CASSMGGSYEQYF.

The chain uses TRBV5-1 and TRBJ2-7; D is ambiguous. Trimming stripped 0 bases from V and 4 bases from J, with 5 bases between. The CDR3 is 12 amino acids. Germline CDR1 SGHRS, CDR2 YFSETQ. CDR3 loop: CASSLGGYEQYF. The CDR3 DNA follows: TGCGCCAGCAGCTTGGGGGGTTACGAGCAGTACTTC.

The CDR3 region has the DNA TGTGCCAGCAGCCCCCCGCGGGGGACTAACTATGGCTACACCTTC. Translation gives CASSPPRGTNYGYTF. The gene calls are TRBV5-4 and TRBJ1-2; D may be TRBD1 (5 bases). Germline loops: CDR1 SGHNT, CDR2 YYREEE (reference sequence). This CDR3 has 15 amino acids. V shed 4 bases and J shed 0 bases, with 13 bases lying between them.

This chain joins TRBV7-3 and TRBJ2-3, with 7 positions matching TRBD2. Looked up from germline, CDR1 is SGHTA and CDR2 is FQGTGA. This CDR3 comprises 16 residues. Trimming took 2 bases from V and 0 from J; bases not matched to a gene: 5. This CDR3 reads CASSLGSGTSTDTQYF. CDR3 coding DNA: TGTGCCAGCAGCTTAGGAAGCGGGACGAGCACAGATACGCAGTATTTT.

The count of this clone is one. The chain uses TRBV4-1 and TRBJ2-1; weak D call: TRBD2 (5 bases). The CDR3 runs 14 residues. CDR1 and CDR2 from the germline V gene are MGHRA and YSYEKL. V was pared by 1 base and J by 4 bases, with 8 bases between. The DNA for the CDR3 is TGCGCCAGCAGCCAAGTCGAGCGGTACAATGAGCAGTTCTTC. Its protein product is CASSQVERYNEQFF.

This clone was observed a handful of times. The chain recombines TRBV10-2 with TRBJ2-3; D gene uncertain. The germline V and J ends were trimmed by 3 bases and 6 bases, with 13 bases remaining between them. The CDR3 is 14 amino acids. Germline V gene data show CDR1 as WSHSY and CDR2 as SAAADI. CDR3 nucleotide sequence: TGCGCCAGCAGTGATCGGACCTCTGGGGATACGCAGTATTTT. This gives the protein CASSDRTSGDTQYF.

Notes on this clone: A read error may produce the germline difference seen at one junction end. The rearrangement links TRBV27 to TRBJ2-7; possible D gene TRBD1, 6 bases. CDR1 and CDR2 (germline): MNHEY, SMNVEV (reference sequence). The CDR3 has 12 amino acids. This CDR3 is CASTLGGYEQYF. The CDR3 DNA reads TGTGCCAGCACTTTAGGGGGCTACGAGCAGTACTTC.

As to this clone: Other nucleotide sequences from this sample produce the same CDR3. The gene calls are TRBV28 and TRBJ1-4; D perhaps matches TRBD1 (6 bases). The length of the CDR3 is 14 residues. The germline V gene encodes CDR1 MDHEN and CDR2 SYDVKM. V was clipped by 6 bases and J by 3 bases, with 11 bases between them. The CDR3: CASSRGQSNEKLFF. CDR3 sequence (DNA): TGTGCCAGCAGCCGAGGACAGTCTAATGAAAAACTGTTTTTT.

The rearrangement uses TRBV27 and TRBJ1-5; the match to TRBD1 covers 8 bases. Germline assignment: CDR1 MNHEY and CDR2 SMNVEV (reference sequence). The CDR3 extends over 14 amino acids. The ends lost 6 bases at V and 6 bases at J; junction bases unmatched: 7. The CDR3 protein is CASSIRGPLQPQHF. CDR3 bases: TGTGCCAGCAGCATCAGGGGGCCGCTTCAGCCCCAGCATTTT.

The chain couples TRBV25-1 to TRBJ1-2, with D hard to call. Germline values: CDR1 MGHDK, CDR2 SYGVNS. Trimming removed 5 bases from V and 0 bases from J, with 10 bases in between. The length of the CDR3 is 14 residues. The CDR3 bases are TGTGCCAGCAGTAAGGCAGCCTCTAACTATGGCTACACCTTC. Translated: CASSKAASNYGYTF.

J is TRBJ2-1 and V is TRBV5-4; D unresolved. The CDR3 contains 14 residues. Per germline, CDR1 SGHNT and CDR2 YYREEE (reference sequence). V was shortened by 4 bases and J by 4 bases, with 12 bases between the two germline ends. In DNA, the CDR3 is TGTGCCAGCAGCGCGCGAGACTCTTACAATGAGCAGTTCTTC. Amino acids: CASSARDSYNEQFF.

This clone was observed a few times. The CDR3 region has the DNA TGCGCCAGCAGCCAAGAGGGAAACACCATATATTTT. Translated: CASSQEGNTIYF. The chain has TRBV4-1 and TRBJ1-3; no definite D call. The germline gives CDR1 MGHRA, CDR2 YSYEKL. This CDR3 is 12 amino acids long. V lost 0 bases and J 4 bases, leaving 1 base between the germline ends.

The chain has TRBV2 and TRBJ2-7; 8 nucleotides match TRBD2. The CDR3 contains 14 residues. V was pared by 8 bases and J by 7 bases, with 13 bases of the junction left unmatched. Germline V lookup: CDR1 SNHLY, CDR2 FYNNEI. CDR3: CASGGLGGAEEQYF. DNA of the CDR3: TGTGCCAGCGGGGGACTCGGGGGGGCCGAAGAGCAGTACTTC.

The genes are TRBV5-6 and TRBJ2-7; D possibly corresponds to TRBD2 (6 bases). Per germline, CDR1 SGHDT and CDR2 YYEEEE. This CDR3 comprises 14 residues. V was pared by 1 base and J by 9 bases, with 17 bases between. CDR3 coding DNA: TGTGCCAGCAGCTTGAGTGGGACTCCCCAAGGGCAGTACGTC. This gives the protein CASSLSGTPQGQYV.

This clone has more than one count but fewer than ten. This chain joins TRBV25-1 and TRBJ2-2; 10 bases are a match to TRBD1. The CDR3 covers 15 residues. From germline, CDR1 is MGHDK and CDR2 SYGVNS. The V gene end was trimmed by 6 bases and the J gene end by 5 bases; junction bases not matched to a gene: 6. CDR3 amino acids: CASRIGQGETGELFF. Written as DNA, the CDR3 is TGTGCCAGCAGAATTGGACAGGGGGAGACCGGGGAGCTGTTTTTT. Full variable domain (missing parts from reference TRBV25-1 and TRBJ2-2): EADIYQTPRYLVIGTGKKITLECSQTMGHDKMYWYQQDPGMELHLIHYSYGVNSTEKGDLSSESTVSRIRTEHFPLTLESARPSHTSQYLCASRIGQGETGELFFGEGSRLTVL.

The J gene is TRBJ2-1, the V gene TRBV6-1; possible D gene TRBD2, 5 bases. The CDR3 length is 14 residues. Germline assignment: CDR1 MNHNS and CDR2 SASEGT. Trimming took 6 bases from V and 3 from J, leaving 12 bases between them. The CDR3 sequence: CASSQEEGYNEQFF. CDR3 sequence (DNA): TGTGCCAGCAGCCAAGAAGAGGGCTACAATGAGCAGTTCTTC.

V usage is TRBV19 and J usage is TRBJ1-1; TRBD1 is a possible D gene (5 bases). The V and J ends lost 4 bases and 1 base respectively, with 13 bases between them. CDR1 and CDR2 from the germline V gene are LNHDA and SQIVND (reference sequence). This CDR3 is built from 15 residues. CDR3 sequence (DNA): TGTGCCAGTAGTACAGCCGGGACGGGGAACACTGAAGCTTTCTTT. Protein sequence: CASSTAGTGNTEAFF.

The V and J genes are TRBV9 and TRBJ2-5; D uncertain. The CDR3 is 12 residues long. Germline V gene data show CDR1 as SGDLS and CDR2 as YYNGEE. Between the trimmed V and J ends, which lost 6 bases and 5 bases, there was a span of 11 bases. CDR3 DNA sequence: TGTGCCAGCAACGACCCGGCGGAGACCCAGTACTTC. This gives the protein CASNDPAETQYF.

V is TRBV6-1 and J is TRBJ2-3, with D uncertain. The germline gives CDR1 MNHNS, CDR2 SASEGT. This CDR3 spans 13 amino acids. V was shortened by 6 bases and J by 0 bases, with 7 bases between the two germline ends. CDR3 DNA: TGTGCCAGCAGAAAGACTAGCACAGATACGCAGTATTTT. The encoded protein is CASRKTSTDTQYF.

The chain employs TRBV11-1 and TRBJ1-2; no definite D call. V lost 1 base and J lost 4, with 13 bases in between. The CDR3 spans 15 residues. CDR1 is SGHAT and CDR2 is FQDESV in the germline V gene (reference sequence). CDR3 nucleotides: TGTGCCAGCAGCTTAGAGGCCAGGTCTGTCTATGGCTACACCTTC. It is translated as CASSLEARSVYGYTF.

The rearrangement uses TRBV6-5 and TRBJ2-2; D remains ambiguous. Per the germline V gene, CDR1 is MNHEY and CDR2 is SVGAGI. This CDR3 has 14 residues. V lost 7 bases to trimming and J lost 1 base, with 10 bases between them. Here the CDR3 DNA reads TGTGCCAGCAAAATATCAGGGAACACCGGGGAGCTGTTTTTT. This codes for CASKISGNTGELFF.

The V gene is TRBV7-8, the J gene TRBJ1-2, with a possible D match to TRBD1 (6 bases). The CDR3 length is 14 residues. CDR1 is SGHVS, CDR2 FQNEAQ, per germline. V gave up 4 bases and J gave up 6 bases, with 15 bases separating them. CDR3 sequence (DNA): TGTGCCAGCAGCTCCGGGGCAGGGGCCGATGGCTACACCTTC. Protein product: CASSSGAGADGYTF.

The V and J genes are TRBV6-6 and TRBJ2-7; TRBD1 aligns across 7 bases. The germline CDR1 and CDR2 sequences are MNHNY and SVGAGI (reference sequence). The CDR3 covers 14 residues. Trimming took 0 bases from V and 3 from J; bases not matched to a gene: 2. DNA of the CDR3: TGTGCCAGCAGTTACTCGGCAGGGGGCTACGAGCAGTACTTC. Amino acids: CASSYSAGGYEQYF.

The chain has TRBV28 and TRBJ2-7, with D possibly being TRBD2 (6 bases). This CDR3 region has 15 residues. Per germline, CDR1 MDHEN and CDR2 SYDVKM. Trimming shortened V by 10 bases and J by 5 bases, and 24 bases separated the two germline ends. CDR3 amino acids: CATTLPGLKADEQYF. DNA of the CDR3: TGTGCCACTACCTTGCCGGGACTCAAAGCTGACGAGCAGTACTTC.

This chain's CDR3 is CASSLAGANYGYTF. The CDR3 coding sequence is TGTGCCAGCAGCTTAGCAGGGGCTAACTATGGCTACACCTTC. The chain joins TRBV7-8 to TRBJ1-2; D might be TRBD1 (5 bases). CDR3 size: 14 residues. Germline V CDR1 and CDR2: SGHVS, FQNEAQ. V lost 0 bases to trimming and J lost 0 bases, with 5 bases between them.

This chain uses TRBV5-1 with TRBJ2-7; D remains unclear. V dropped 0 bases and J dropped 4 bases, with 11 bases sitting between them. Germline CDR1 reads SGHRS; CDR2 reads YFSETQ. This CDR3 comprises 14 residues. CDR3 sequence (DNA): TGCGCCAGCAGCTTGGTGGGATACGGGTACGAGCAGTACTTC. Protein product: CASSLVGYGYEQYF.

CDR3 region: CASSQLGGREPYV. DNA for the CDR3: TGTGCCAGCTCACAGCTGGGGGGCCGGGAGCCTTACGTC. V and J are TRBV18 and TRBJ2-7, with D perhaps assigned TRBD1 or TRBD2 (6 bases each). The CDR3 has 13 residues. V was pared by 4 bases and J by 13 bases, with 20 bases between. CDR1 is KGHSH, CDR2 LQKENI, per germline.

The rearrangement links TRBV6-1 to TRBJ2-2; D is perhaps TRBD2 (6 bases). Trimming shortened V by 4 bases and J by 2 bases, and 23 bases separated the two germline ends. Per the germline V gene, CDR1 is MNHNS and CDR2 is SASEGT. CDR3 size: 19 residues. CDR3: CASSVSGLSLAENTGELFF. In DNA form, the CDR3 reads TGTGCCAGCAGTGTGTCTGGGTTGTCATTAGCGGAAAACACCGGGGAGCTGTTTTTT.